A selection of T cell receptor beta chains follows, all from one sample in a study of early T cells in non-severe SARS-CoV-2 infection. TCRdb fed the 5' RACE reads into MiXCR, producing one record per CDR3 protein. The table lists fewer than 60,000 distinct CDR3 sequences, around a tenth of them singletons, with 14% to 15% in the top ten. Specimen: whole blood. Receptors were obtained from an adult who was a healthcare worker with PCR-confirmed SARS-CoV-2 infection or an uninfected control (not recorded which). The CDR3 runs from the conserved cysteine through the conserved F or W. D genes are given only for firm matches.

V	D	J	CDR3
TRBV6-2/TRBV6-3	TRBD1	TRBJ2-5	CASSSLKWTGAIPGAETQYF
TRBV7-9	.	TRBJ2-2	CASRQSLAGELFF
TRBV29-1	.	TRBJ1-4	CSVGAAPPHEKLFF
TRBV10-2	TRBD2	TRBJ2-1	CASSVTGGYNEQFF
TRBV5-6	.	TRBJ1-2	CASSLPGSYGYTF
TRBV3-1	.	TRBJ2-3	CASSQGLDFPRQYF
TRBV7-2	TRBD2	TRBJ2-1	CASSLSSGKIGNEQFF
TRBV29-1	TRBD2	TRBJ2-7	CSVASSGSYEQYF
TRBV7-6	TRBD1	TRBJ2-1	CASSQTTGKSSYNEQFF
TRBV2	TRBD2	TRBJ2-1	CASRSSGPPSYNEQFF
TRBV11-3	.	TRBJ1-4	CASSSGPNEKLFF
TRBV29-1	.	TRBJ2-7	CSVTKGPIREQYF
TRBV11-2	TRBD1	TRBJ1-1	CASSSGQVLTEAFF
TRBV5-5	.	TRBJ2-7	CASSSGHSSSYEQYF
TRBV29-1	.	TRBJ2-5	CSVDPGPQETQYF
TRBV27	TRBD1	TRBJ1-2	CASSPLGTANYGYTF